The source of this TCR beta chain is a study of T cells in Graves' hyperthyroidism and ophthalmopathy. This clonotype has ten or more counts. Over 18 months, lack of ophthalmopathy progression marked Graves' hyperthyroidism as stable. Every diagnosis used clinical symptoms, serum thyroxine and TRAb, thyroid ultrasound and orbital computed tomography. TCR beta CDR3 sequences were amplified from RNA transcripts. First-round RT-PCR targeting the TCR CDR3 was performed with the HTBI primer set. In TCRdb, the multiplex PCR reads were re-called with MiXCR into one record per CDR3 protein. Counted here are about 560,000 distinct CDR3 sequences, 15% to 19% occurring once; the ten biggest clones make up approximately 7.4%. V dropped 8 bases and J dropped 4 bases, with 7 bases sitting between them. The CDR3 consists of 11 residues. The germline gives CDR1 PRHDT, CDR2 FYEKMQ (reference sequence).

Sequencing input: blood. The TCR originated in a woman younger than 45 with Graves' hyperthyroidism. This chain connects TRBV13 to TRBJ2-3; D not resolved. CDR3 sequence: CASCSSDTQYF. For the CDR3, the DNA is TGTGCCAGCTGCAGCTCAGATACGCAGTATTTT.